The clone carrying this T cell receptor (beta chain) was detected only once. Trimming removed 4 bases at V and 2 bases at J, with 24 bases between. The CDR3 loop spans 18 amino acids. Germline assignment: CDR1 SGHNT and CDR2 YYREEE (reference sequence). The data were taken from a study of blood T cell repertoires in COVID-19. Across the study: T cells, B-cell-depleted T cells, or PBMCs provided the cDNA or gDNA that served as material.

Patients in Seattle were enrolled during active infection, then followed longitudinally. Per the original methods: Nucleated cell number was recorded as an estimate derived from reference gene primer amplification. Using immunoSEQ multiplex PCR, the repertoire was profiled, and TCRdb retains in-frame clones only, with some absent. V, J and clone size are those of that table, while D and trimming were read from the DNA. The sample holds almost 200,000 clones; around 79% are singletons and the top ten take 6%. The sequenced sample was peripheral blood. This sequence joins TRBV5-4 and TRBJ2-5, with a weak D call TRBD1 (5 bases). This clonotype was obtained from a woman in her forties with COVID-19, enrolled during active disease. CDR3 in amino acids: CASSQGVKGKGLQETQYF. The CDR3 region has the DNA TGTGCCAGCAGCCAAGGGGTGAAGGGCAAGGGATTGCAAGAGACCCAGTACTTC.